The rows below give T cell receptor beta chains drawn from one sample of a study of graft-versus-host responses after intestinal transplantation. Only in-frame clones appear in the TCRdb table, and some are missing; sequencing was by immunoSEQ multiplex PCR. Among around 21,000 clones, roughly 30% were seen once, and the ten largest hold about 9.3%. This specimen consisted of alloreactive CD8+ T cells from a mixed lymphocyte reaction culture, obtained before intestinal transplant. The receptors derive from a human patient who received an intestinal transplant. CDR3s leave out the opening cysteine and the closing phenylalanine or tryptophan. D genes are given only for firm matches.

>10|TRBD2|TRBV6-6
ASSSGANEQF
>11|NA|TRBV7-9
ASSLSRGGEQY
>9|NA|TRBV30
AWSDSYEQY
>11|NA|TRBV11-3
ASSLRGPPEQY
>13|NA|TRBV5-1
ASSRWPGNCLEQY
>13|TRBD1|TRBV7-6
ASSSSGQGTYEQY
>12|TRBD1|TRBV6-5
ASSSGTVVHEQY
>12|TRBD1|TRBV6-5
ASSSGQGYYGYT
>18|TRBD2|TRBV4-2
ASSQDPLGTSGPSYNEQF
>11|NA|TRBV7-9
ASIASSYNEQF
>10|TRBD2|TRBV2
AGLAEVGELF
>12|NA|TRBV5-6
ASSPDRFGTEAF
>15|NA|TRBV5-4
ASQPHPRDSIYNEQF
>10|TRBD2|TRBV6-1
ASTHGGNEQF
>13|TRBD1|TRBV6-6
ASSYLHRGRETQY
>11|NA|TRBV5-6
ASSLGLAGEQY
>16|NA|TRBV4-1
ASSQVDFRVRLTTEAF
>10|NA|TRBV5-4
ASSPEDTEAF
>12|NA|TRBV4-1
ASSQESKGETQY
>11|NA|TRBV28
ASSRSSRIEQF
>14|NA|TRBV4-1
ASSHMGISSTDTQY
>11|NA|TRBV6-6
ASSYSTGNEQF
>10|NA|TRBV9
ASSDTSYEQF
>11|NA|TRBV30
AWSGDGNYGYT
>13|TRBD1|TRBV6-5
ASSLRGASNYGYT
>10|NA|TRBV29-1
SVEDLRIGRF
>13|NA|TRBV25-1
ASSPNGLPTDTQY
>12|TRBD1|TRBV4-3
ASSSPGQGYEQY
>11|TRBD1|TRBV6-1
ASSYRGNQPQH
>16|NA|TRBV19
ASSIDLSPDRYNQPQH